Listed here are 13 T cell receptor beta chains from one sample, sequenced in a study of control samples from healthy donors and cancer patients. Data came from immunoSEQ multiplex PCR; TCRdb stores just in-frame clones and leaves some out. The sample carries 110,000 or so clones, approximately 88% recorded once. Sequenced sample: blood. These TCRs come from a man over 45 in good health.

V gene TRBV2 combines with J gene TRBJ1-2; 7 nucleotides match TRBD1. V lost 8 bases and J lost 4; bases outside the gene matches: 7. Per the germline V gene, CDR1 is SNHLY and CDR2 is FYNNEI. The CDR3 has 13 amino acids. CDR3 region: CASGLGQSYGYTF. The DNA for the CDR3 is TGTGCCAGCGGATTGGGACAGAGCTATGGCTACACCTTC.

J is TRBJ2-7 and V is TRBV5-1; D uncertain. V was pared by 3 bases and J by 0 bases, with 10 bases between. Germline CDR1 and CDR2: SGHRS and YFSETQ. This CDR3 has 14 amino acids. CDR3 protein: CASSSGPFSYEQYF. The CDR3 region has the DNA TGCGCCAGCAGCTCCGGACCGTTCTCCTACGAGCAGTACTTC.

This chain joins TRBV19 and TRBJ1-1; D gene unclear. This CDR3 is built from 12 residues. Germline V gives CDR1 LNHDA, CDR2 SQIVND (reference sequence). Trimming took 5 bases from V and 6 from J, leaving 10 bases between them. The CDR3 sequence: CASSLLYAEAFF. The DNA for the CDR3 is TGTGCCAGTAGTCTCCTTTACGCTGAAGCTTTCTTT.

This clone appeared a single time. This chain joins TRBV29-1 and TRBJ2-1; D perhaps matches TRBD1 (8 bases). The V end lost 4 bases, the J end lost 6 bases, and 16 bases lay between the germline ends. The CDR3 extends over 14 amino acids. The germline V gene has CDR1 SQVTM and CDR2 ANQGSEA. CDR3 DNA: TGCAGCGTTGCTCACAGGGGGGGTGGCAATGAGCAGTTCTTC. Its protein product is CSVAHRGGGNEQFF.

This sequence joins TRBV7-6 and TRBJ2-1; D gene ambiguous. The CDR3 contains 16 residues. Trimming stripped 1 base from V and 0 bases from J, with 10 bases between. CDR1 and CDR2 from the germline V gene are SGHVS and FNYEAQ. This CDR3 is CASSLEGASSYNEQFF. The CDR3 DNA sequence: TGTGCCAGCAGCTTAGAGGGCGCAAGCTCCTACAATGAGCAGTTCTTC.

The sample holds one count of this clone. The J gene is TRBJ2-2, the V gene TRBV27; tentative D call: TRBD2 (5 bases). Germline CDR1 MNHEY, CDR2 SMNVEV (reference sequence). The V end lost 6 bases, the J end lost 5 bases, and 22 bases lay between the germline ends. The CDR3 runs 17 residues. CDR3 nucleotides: TGTGCCAGCAGCCCCGACGGGATCCCGCCGTGGACCGGGGAGCTGTTTTTT. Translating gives CASSPDGIPPWTGELFF.

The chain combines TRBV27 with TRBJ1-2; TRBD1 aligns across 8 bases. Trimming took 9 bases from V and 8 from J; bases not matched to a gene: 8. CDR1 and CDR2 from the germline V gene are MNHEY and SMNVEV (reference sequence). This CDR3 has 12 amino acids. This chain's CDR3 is CASGTGLLGYTF. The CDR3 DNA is TGTGCCAGTGGGACAGGCCTCCTGGGCTACACCTTC.

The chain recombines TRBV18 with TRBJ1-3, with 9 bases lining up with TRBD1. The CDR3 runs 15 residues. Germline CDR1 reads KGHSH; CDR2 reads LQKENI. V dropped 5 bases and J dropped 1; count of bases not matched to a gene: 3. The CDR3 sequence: CASSSGQGSGNTIYF. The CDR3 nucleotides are TGTGCCAGCTCATCTGGACAGGGGTCTGGAAACACCATATATTTT.

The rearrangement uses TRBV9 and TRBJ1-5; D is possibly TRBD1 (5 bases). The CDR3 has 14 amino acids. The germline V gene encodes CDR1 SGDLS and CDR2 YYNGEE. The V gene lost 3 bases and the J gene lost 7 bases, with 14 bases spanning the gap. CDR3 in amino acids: CASSADGTRQPQHF. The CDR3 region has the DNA TGTGCCAGCAGCGCTGACGGGACCAGACAGCCCCAGCATTTT. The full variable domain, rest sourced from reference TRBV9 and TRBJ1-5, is DSGVTQTPKHLITATGQRVTLRCSPRSGDLSVYWYQQSLDQGLQFLIQYYNGEERAKGNILERFSAQQFPDLHSELNLSSLELGDSALYFCASSADGTRQPQHFGDGTRLSIL.

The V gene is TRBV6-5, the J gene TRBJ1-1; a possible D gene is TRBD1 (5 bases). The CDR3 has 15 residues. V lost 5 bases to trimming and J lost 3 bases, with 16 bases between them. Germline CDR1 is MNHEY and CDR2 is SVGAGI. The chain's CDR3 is CASSPRGRGDTEAFF. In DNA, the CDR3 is TGTGCCAGCAGTCCGAGGGGACGGGGTGACACTGAAGCTTTCTTT.

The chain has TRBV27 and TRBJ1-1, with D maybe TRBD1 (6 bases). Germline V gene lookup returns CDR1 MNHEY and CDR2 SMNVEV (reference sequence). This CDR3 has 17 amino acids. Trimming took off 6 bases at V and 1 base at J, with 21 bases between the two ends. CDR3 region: CASSRPPGAGTNTEAFF. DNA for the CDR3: TGTGCCAGCAGCCGACCCCCAGGGGCGGGCACGAACACTGAAGCTTTCTTT.

Here the CDR3 DNA reads TGTGCCAGCAGCTTAGAAAGTTCAGCTCCCTCCTACGAGCAGTACTTC. Protein: CASSLESSAPSYEQYF. The chain recombines TRBV11-2 with TRBJ2-7, with D uncertain. This CDR3 region has 16 residues. Trimming cost V 0 bases and J 0 bases, with 12 bases left between them. The germline CDR1 and CDR2 sequences are SGHAT and FQNNGV.

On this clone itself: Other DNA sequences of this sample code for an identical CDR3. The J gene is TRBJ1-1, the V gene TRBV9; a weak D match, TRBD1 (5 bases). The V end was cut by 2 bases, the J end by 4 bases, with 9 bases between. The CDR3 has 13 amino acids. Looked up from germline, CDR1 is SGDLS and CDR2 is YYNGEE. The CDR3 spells CASSVPGSTEAFF. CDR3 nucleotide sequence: TGTGCCAGCAGCGTCCCAGGGAGCACTGAAGCTTTCTTT.